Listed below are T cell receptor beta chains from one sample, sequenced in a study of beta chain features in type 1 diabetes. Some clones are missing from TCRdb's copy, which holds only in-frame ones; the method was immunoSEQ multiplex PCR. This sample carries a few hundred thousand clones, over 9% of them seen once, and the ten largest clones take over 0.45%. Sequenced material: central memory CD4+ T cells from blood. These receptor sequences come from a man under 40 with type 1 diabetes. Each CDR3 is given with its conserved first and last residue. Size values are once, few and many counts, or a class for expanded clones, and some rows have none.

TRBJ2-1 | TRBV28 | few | CASIPAPGGGEQFF
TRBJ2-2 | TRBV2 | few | CASSPLDRGTGELFF
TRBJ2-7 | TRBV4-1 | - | CASSQGADRASYEQYF
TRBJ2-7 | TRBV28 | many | CASSQDTVSYEQYF
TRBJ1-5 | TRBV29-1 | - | CSVAGGQNQPQHF
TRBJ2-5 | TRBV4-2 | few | CASSQGLAGGKETQYF
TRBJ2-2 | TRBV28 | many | CASGDTGELFF
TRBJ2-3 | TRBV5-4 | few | CASSLRELGTQYF
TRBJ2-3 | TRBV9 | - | CASSPDSPLTDTQYF
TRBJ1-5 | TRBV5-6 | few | CASSRTGGKNQPQHF
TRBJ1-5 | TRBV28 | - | CASSLGGQTNQPQHF
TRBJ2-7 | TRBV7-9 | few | CASSAGQGATSYEQYF
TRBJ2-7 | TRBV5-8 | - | CASSRQLGDEQYF
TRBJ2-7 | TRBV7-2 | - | CASSLRTGRYLHEQYF
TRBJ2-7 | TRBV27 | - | CASRKTGPFEQYF
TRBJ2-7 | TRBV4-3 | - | CASSQDHPGQGTYEQYF
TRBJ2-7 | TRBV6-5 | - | CASMTPGGTSSEQYF
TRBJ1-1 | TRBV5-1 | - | CASSLGQGASNTEAFF
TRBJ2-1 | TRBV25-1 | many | CASSNSGSKNEQFF
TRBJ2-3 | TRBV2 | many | CASGVSTDTQYF
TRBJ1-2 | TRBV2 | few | CASTDSPPGGYTF
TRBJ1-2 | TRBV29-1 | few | CSVGAQGFLYGYTF
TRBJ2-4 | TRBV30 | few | CAWSTGLLAKNIQYF
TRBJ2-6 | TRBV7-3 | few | CASSLVGHRGIPLSGANVLTF
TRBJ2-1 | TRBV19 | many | CASSRQVNEQFF
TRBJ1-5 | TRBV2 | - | CASSWTGVNQPQHF
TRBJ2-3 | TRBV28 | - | CASSLWDRATDTQYF
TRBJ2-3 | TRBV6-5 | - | CASGLGTGVDTQYF
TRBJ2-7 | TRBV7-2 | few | CASSLALGRGAYEQYF
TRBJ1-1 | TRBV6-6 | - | CASSYSRETFF
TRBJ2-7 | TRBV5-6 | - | CASSPRDRGRDEQYF
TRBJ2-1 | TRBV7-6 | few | CASSLRQASGGYNEQFF
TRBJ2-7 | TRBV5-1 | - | CASSFILPGAKSYEQYF
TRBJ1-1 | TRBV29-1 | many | CSGQQGKGTEAFF
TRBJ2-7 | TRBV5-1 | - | CASSLAAGGLYEQYF
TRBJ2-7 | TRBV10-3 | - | CAIMGTSGYEQYF
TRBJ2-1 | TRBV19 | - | CASSTLRDRGRDEQFF
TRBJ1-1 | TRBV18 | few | CASSPQGRNTEAFF
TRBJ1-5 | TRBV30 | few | CAWDVQGNSNQPQHF
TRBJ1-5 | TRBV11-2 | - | CASSLGYNQPQHF
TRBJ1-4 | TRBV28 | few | CASSFNNLGKLFF